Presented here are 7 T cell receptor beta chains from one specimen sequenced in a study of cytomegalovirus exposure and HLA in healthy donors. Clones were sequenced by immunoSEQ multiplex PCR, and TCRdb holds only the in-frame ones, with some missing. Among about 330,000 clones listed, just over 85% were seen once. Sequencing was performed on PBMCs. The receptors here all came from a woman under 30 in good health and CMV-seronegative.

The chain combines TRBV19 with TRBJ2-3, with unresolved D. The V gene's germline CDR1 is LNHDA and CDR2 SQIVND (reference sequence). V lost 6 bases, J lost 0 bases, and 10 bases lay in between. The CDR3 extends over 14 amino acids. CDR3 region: CASSSAPSTDTQYF. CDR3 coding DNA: TGTGCCAGTAGCAGCGCCCCTAGCACAGATACGCAGTATTTT.

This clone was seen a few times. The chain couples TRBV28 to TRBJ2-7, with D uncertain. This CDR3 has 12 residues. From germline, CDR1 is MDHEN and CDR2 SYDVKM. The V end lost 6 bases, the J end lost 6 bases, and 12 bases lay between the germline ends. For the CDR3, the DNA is TGTGCCAGCAGACCCTCCACGGTCGAGCAGTACTTC. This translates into CASRPSTVEQYF.

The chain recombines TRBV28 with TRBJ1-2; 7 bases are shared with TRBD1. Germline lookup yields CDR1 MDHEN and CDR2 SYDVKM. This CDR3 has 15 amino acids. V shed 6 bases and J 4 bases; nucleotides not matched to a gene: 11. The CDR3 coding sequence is TGTGCCAGCAGGGGAAGGAGGGGGCCGGGCTATGGCTACACCTTC. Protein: CASRGRRGPGYGYTF.

The CDR3 DNA sequence: TGTGCCAGCAGCAAGTGGACTAGCGGAAGCAACCCGTACACCGGGGAGCTGTTTTTT. This translates into CASSKWTSGSNPYTGELFF. The gene calls are TRBV13 and TRBJ2-2, with 10 bases fitting TRBD2. There are 19 residues in the CDR3. With V trimmed by 5 bases and J by 3 bases, 15 bases remained unmatched. Germline assignment: CDR1 PRHDT and CDR2 FYEKMQ (reference sequence).

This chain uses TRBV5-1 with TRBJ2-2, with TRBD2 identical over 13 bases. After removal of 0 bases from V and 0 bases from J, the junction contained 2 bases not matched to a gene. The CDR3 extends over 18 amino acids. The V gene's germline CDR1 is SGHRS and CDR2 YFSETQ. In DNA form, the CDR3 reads TGCGCCAGCAGCTTGGAAGGACTAGCGGGAGCGAACACCGGGGAGCTGTTTTTT. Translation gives CASSLEGLAGANTGELFF.

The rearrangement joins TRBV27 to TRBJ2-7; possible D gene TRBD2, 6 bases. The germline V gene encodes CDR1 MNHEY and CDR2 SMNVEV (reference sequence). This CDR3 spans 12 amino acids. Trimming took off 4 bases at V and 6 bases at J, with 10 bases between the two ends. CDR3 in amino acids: CASSSHGGEQYF. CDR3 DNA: TGTGCCAGCAGTTCCCACGGGGGCGAGCAGTACTTC.

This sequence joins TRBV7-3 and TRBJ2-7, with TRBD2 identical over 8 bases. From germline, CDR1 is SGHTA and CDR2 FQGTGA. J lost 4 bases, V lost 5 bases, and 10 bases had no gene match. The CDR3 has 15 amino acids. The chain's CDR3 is CASSLYGTSRYEQYF. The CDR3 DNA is TGTGCCAGCAGCCTGTACGGGACTAGTCGGTACGAGCAGTACTTC.